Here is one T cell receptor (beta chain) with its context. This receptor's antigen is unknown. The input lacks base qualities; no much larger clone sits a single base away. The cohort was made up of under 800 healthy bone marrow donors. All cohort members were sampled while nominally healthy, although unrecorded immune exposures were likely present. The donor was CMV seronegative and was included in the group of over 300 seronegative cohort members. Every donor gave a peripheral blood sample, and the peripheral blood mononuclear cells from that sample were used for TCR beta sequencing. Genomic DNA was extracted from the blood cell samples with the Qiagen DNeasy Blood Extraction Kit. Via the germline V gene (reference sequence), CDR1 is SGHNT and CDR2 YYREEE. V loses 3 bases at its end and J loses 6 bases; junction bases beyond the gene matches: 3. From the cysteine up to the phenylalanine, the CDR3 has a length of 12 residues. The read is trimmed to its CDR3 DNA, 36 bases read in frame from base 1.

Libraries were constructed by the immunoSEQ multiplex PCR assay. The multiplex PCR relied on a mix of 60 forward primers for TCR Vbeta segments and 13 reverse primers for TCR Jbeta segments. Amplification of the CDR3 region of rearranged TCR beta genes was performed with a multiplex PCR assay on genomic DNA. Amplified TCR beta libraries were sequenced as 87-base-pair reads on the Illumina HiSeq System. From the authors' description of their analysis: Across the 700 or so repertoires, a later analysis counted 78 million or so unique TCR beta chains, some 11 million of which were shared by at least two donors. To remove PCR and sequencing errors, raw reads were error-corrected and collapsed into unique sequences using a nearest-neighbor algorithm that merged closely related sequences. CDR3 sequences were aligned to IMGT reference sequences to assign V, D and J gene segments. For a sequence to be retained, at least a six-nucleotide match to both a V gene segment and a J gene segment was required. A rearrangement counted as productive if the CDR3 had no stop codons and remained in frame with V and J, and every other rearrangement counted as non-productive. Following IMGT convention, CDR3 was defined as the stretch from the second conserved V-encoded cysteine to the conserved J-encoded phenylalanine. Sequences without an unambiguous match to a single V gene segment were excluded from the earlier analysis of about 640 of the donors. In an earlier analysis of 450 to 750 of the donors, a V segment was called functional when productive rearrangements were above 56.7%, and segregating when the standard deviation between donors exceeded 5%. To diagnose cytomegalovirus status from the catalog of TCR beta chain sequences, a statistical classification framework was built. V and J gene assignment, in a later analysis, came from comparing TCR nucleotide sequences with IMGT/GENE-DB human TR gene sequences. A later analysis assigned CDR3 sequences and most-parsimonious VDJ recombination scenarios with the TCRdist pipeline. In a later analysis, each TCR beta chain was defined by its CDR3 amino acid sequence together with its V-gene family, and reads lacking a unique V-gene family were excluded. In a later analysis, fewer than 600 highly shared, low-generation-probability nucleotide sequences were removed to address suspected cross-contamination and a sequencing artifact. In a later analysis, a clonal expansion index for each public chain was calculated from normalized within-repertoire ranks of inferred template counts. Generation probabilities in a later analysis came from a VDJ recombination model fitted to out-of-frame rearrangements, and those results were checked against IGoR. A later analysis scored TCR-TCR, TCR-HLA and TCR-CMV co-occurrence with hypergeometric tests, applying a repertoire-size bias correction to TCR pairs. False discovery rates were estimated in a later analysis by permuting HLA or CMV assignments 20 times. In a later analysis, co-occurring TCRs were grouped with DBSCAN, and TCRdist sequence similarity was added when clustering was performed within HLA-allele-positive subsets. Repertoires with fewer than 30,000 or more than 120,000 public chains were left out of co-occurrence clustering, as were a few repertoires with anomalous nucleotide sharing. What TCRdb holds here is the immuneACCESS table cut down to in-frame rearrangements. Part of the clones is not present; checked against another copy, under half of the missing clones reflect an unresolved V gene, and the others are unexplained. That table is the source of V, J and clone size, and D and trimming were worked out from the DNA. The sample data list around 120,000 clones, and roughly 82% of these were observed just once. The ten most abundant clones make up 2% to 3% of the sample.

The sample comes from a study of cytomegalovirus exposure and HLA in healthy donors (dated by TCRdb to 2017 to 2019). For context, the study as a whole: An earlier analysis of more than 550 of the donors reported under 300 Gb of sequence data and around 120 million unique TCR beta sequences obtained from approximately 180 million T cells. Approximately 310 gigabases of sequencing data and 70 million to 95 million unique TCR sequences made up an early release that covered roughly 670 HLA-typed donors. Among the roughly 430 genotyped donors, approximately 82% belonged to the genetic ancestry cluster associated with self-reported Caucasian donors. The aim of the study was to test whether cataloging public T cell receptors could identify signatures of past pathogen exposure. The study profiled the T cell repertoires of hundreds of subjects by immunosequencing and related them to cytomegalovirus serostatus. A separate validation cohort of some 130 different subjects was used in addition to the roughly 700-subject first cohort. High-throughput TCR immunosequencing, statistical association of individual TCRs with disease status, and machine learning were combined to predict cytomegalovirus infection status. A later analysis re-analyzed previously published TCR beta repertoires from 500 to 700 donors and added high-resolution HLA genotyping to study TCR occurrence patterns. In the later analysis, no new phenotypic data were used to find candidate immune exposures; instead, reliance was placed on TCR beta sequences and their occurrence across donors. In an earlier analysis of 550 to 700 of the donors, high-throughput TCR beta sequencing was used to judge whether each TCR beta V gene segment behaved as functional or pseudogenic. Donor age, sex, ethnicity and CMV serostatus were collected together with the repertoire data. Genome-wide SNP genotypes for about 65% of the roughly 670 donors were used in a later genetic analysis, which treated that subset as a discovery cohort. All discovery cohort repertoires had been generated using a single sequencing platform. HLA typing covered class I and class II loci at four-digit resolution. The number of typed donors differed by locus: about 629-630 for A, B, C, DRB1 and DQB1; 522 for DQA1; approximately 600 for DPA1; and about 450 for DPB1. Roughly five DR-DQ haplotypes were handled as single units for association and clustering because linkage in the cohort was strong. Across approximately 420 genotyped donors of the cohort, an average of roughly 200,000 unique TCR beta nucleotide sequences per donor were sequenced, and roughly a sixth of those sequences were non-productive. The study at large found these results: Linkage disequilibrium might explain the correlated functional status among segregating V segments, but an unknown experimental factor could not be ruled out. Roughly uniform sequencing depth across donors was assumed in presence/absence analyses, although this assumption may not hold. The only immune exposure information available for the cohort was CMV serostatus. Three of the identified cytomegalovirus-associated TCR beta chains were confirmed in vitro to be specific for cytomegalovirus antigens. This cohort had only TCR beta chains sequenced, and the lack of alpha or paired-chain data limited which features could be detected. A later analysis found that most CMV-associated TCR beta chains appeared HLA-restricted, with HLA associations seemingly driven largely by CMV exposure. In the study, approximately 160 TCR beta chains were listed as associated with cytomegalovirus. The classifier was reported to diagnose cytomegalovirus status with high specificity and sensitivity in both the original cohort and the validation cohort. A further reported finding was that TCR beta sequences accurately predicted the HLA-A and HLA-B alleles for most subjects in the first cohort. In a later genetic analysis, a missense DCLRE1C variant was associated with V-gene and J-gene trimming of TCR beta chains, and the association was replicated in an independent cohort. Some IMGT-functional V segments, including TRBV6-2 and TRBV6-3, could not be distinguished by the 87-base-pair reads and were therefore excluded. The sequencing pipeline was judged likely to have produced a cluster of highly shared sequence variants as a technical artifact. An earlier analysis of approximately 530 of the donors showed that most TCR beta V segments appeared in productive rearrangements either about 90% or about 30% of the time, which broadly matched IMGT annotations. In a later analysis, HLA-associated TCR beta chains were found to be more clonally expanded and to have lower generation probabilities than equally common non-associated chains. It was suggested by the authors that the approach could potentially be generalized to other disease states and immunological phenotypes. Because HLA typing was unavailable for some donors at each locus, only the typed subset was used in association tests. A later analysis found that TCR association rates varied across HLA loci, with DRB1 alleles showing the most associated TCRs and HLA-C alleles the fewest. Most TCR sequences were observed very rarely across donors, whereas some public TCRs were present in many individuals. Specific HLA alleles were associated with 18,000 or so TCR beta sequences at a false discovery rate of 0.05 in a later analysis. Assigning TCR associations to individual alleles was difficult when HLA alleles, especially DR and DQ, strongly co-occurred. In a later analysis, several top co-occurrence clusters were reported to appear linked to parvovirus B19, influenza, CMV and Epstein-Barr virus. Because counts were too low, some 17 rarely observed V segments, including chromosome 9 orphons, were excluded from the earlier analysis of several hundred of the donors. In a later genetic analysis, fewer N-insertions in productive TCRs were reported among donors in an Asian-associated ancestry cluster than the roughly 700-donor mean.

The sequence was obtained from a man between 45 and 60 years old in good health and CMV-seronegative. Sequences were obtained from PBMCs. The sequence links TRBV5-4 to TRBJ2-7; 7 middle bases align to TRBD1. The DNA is TGTGCCAGCAGCTATTACAGGGGCGAGCAGTACTTC. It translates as CASSYYRGEQYF.